Given below is one T cell receptor (beta chain) in context. Its antigen is as yet unknown. Germline CDR1 SGHTA, CDR2 FQGNSA. Trimming stripped 1 base from V and 10 bases from J, with 11 bases between. This CDR3 comprises 14 residues. Assay: immunoSEQ multiplex PCR; the TCRdb copy retains only in-frame clones and omits some. The sample gives around 25,000 clones, around 70% of which show up once; 14% to 15% is in the top ten. This specimen belongs to a study of tumor-infiltrating lymphocytes in localized non-small cell lung cancer. About the study: The cohort mixed smokers and never-smokers, several histologies, and some post-neoadjuvant-chemotherapy samples.

Whole-study results and caveats: No link was found between tumor T-cell fraction and recurrence-free survival. No T-cell fraction difference was seen between IM1 and IM2 tumors. Only some patients had TCR sequencing, depending on available tissue.

The TCR originated in a human donor with non-small cell lung cancer. The chain employs TRBV7-2 and TRBJ1-6; D is possibly TRBD1 (5 bases). Sequencing was done on a sample of lung tumor tissue. The CDR3 DNA is TGTGCCAGCAGCTTAGGGCAGGGAAGCTCACCCCTCCACTTT. Protein sequence: CASSLGQGSSPLHF.